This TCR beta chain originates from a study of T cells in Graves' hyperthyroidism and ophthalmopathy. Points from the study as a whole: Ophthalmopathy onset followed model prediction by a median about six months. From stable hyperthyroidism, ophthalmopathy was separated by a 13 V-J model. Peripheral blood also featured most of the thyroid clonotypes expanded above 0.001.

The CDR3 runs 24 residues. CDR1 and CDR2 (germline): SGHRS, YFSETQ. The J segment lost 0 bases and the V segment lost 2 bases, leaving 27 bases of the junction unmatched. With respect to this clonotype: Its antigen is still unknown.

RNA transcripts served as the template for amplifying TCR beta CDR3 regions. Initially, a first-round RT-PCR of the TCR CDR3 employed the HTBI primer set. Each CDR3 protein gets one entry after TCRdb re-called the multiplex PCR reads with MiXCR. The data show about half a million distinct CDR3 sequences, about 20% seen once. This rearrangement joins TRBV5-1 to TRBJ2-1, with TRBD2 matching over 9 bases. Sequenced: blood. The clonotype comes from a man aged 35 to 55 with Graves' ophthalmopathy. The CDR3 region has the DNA TGCGCCAGCAGCTTTTCACCGAGTACCTGGGACAGAGAATTAGCGGGGGCCTCCTACAATGAGCAGTTCTTC. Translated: CASSFSPSTWDRELAGASYNEQFF.